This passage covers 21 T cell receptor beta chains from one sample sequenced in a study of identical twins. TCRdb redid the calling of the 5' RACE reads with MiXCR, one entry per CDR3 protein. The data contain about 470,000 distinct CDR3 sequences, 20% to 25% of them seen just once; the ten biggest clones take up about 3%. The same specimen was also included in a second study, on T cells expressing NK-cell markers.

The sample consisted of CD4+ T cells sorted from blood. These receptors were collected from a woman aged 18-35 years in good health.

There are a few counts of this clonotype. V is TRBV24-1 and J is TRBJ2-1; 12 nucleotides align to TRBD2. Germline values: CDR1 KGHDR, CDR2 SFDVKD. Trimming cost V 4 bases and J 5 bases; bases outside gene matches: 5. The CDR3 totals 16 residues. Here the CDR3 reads CATSDSTSGRNNEQFF. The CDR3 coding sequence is TGTGCCACCAGTGACTCTACTAGCGGGAGGAACAATGAGCAGTTCTTC.

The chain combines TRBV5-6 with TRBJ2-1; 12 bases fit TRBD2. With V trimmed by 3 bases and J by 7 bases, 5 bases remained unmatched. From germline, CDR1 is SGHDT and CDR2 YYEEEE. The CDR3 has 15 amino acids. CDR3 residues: CASSSNLAGGNEQFF. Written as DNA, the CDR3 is TGTGCCAGCAGCTCCAACCTAGCGGGGGGGAATGAGCAGTTCTTC. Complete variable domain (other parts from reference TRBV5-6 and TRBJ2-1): DAGVTQSPTHLIKTRGQQVTLRCSPKSGHDTVSWYQQALGQGPQFIFQYYEEEERQRGNFPDRFSGHQFPNYSSELNVNALLLGDSALYLCASSSNLAGGNEQFFGPGTRLTVL.

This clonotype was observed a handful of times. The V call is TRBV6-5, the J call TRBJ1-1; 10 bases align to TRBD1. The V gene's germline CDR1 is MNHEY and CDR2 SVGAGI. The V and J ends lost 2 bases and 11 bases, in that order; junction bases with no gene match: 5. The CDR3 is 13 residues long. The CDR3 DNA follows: TGTGCCAGCAGTTACGGGACAGGGGTTGAGGCTTTCTTT. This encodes CASSYGTGVEAFF.

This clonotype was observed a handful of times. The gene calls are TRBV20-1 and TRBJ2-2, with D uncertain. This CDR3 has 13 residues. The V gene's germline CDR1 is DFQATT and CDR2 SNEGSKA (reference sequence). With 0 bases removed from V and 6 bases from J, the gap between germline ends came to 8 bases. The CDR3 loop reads CSARDLTAGELFF. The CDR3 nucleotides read TGCAGTGCTAGAGATTTGACCGCCGGGGAGCTGTTTTTT.

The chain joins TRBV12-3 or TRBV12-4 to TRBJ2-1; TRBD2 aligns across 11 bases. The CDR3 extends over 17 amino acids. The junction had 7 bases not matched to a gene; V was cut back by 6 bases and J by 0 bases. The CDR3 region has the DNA TGTGCCAGCAGCCGGGGACTAGCGGTTAGCTCCTACAATGAGCAGTTCTTC. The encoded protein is CASSRGLAVSSYNEQFF.

The CDR3 region is CASSLSSLAKNIQYF. The CDR3 DNA reads TGTGCCAGCAGTTTATCATCCCTAGCCAAAAACATTCAGTACTTC. The rearrangement links TRBV27 to TRBJ2-4; D remains ambiguous. The CDR3 runs 15 residues. The V gene lost 0 bases and the J gene lost 0 bases, with 6 bases spanning the gap. Germline V gene lookup returns CDR1 MNHEY and CDR2 SMNVEV (reference sequence).

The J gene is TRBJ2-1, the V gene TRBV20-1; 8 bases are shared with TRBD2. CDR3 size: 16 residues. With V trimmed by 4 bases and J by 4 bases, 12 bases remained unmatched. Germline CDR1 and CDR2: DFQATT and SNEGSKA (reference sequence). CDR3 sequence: CSAKAPTSGNYNEQFF. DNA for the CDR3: TGCAGTGCTAAAGCCCCTACTAGCGGCAATTACAATGAGCAGTTCTTC.

CDR3 region: CASTIDSRSYNEQFF. The DNA for the CDR3 is TGTGCCAGCACCATAGACAGCCGTTCCTACAATGAGCAGTTCTTC. The gene calls are TRBV11-2 and TRBJ2-1; weak D call: TRBD1 (5 bases). The CDR3 loop spans 15 amino acids. CDR1 SGHAT and CDR2 FQNNGV come from the germline V gene. V shed 7 bases and J shed 1 base, with 14 bases lying between them.

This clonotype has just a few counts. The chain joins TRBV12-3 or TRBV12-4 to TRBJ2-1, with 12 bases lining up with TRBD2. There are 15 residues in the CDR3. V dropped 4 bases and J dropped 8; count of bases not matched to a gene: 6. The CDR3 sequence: CASSSSSGRAHEQFF. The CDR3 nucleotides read TGTGCCAGCAGTTCTTCTAGCGGGAGGGCCCATGAGCAGTTCTTC.

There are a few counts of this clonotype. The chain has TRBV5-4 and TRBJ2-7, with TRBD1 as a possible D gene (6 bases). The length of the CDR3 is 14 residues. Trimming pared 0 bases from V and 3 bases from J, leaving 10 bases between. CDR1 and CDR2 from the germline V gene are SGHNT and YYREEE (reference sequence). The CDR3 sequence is CASSLEGDNYEQYF. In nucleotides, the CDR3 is TGTGCCAGCAGCTTGGAGGGGGATAACTACGAGCAGTACTTC.

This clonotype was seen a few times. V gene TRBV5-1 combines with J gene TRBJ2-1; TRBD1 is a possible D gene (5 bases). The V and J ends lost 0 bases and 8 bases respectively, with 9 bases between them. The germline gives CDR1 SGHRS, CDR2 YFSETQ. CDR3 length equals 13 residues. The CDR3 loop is CASSLGQMDEQFF. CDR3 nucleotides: TGCGCCAGCAGCTTGGGACAGATGGATGAGCAGTTCTTC. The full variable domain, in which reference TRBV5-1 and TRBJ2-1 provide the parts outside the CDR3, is KAGVTQTPRYLIKTRGQQVTLSCSPISGHRSVSWYQQTPGQGLQFLFEYFSETQRNKGNFPGRFSGRQFSNSRSEMNVSTLELGDSALYLCASSLGQMDEQFFGPGTRLTVL.

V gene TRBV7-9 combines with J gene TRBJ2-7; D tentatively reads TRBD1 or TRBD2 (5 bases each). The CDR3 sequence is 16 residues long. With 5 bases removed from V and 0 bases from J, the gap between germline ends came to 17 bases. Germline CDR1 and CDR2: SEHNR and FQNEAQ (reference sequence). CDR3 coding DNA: TGTGCCAGCAGCCGACCCGGGACGGTGAGCTCCTACGAGCAGTACTTC. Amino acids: CASSRPGTVSSYEQYF. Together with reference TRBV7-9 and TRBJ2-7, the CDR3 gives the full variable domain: DTGVSQNPRHKITKRGQNVTFRCDPISEHNRLYWYRQTLGQGPEFLTYFQNEAQLEKSRLLSDRFSAERPKGSFSTLEIQRTEQGDSAMYLCASSRPGTVSSYEQYFGPGTRLTVT.

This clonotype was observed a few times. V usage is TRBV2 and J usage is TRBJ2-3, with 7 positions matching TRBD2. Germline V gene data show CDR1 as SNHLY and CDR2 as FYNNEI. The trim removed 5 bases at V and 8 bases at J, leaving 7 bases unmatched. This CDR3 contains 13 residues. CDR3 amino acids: CASSRPLATTQYF. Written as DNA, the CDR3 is TGTGCCAGCAGTCGCCCACTAGCGACTACGCAGTATTTT.

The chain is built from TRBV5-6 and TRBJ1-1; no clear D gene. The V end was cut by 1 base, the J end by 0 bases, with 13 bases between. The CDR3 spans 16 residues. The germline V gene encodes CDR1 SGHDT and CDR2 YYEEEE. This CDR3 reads CASSLIMGGMNTEAFF. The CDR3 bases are TGTGCCAGCAGCTTGATTATGGGCGGCATGAACACTGAAGCTTTCTTT.

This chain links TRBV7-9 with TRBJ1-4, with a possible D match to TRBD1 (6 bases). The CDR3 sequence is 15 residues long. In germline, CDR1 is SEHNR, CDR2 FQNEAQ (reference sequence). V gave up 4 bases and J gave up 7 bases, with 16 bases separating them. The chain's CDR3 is CASSSVRGLGEKLFF. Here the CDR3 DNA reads TGTGCCAGCAGCTCCGTCAGGGGCCTGGGTGAAAAACTGTTTTTT. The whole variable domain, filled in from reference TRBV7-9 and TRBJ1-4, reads DTGVSQNPRHKITKRGQNVTFRCDPISEHNRLYWYRQTLGQGPEFLTYFQNEAQLEKSRLLSDRFSAERPKGSFSTLEIQRTEQGDSAMYLCASSSVRGLGEKLFFGSGTQLSVL.

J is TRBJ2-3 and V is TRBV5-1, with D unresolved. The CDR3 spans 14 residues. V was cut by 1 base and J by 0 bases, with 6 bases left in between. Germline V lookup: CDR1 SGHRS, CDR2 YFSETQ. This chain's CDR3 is CASSLLPSTDTQYF. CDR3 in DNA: TGCGCCAGCAGCTTGCTTCCAAGCACAGATACGCAGTATTTT.

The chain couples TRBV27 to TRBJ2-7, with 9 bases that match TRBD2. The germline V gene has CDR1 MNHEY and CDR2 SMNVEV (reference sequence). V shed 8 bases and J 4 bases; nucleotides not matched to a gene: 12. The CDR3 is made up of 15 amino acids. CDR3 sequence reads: CASRIAGVIGYEQYF. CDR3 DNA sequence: TGTGCCAGCCGAATAGCGGGAGTTATAGGATACGAGCAGTACTTC.

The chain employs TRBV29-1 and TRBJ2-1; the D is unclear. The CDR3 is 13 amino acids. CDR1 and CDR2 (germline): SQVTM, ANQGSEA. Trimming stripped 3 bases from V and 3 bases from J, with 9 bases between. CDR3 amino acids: CSVEKNSYNEQFF. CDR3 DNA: TGCAGCGTTGAGAAAAATAGCTACAATGAGCAGTTCTTC.

In DNA, the CDR3 is TGTGCCAGCTCCCGACCCCAGGGTGGAGAGACCCAGTACTTC. Protein product: CASSRPQGGETQYF. The V and J genes are TRBV2 and TRBJ2-5, with a possible D match to TRBD1 (5 bases). This CDR3 spans 14 amino acids. Trimming removed 8 bases at V and 4 bases at J, with 17 bases between. Germline loops: CDR1 SNHLY, CDR2 FYNNEI. Looking up the rest from reference TRBV2 and TRBJ2-5 gives the full variable domain: EPEVTQTPSHQVTQMGQEVILRCVPISNHLYFYWYRQILGQKVEFLVSFYNNEISEKSEIFDDQFSVERPDGSNFTLKIRSTKLEDSAMYFCASSRPQGGETQYFGPGTRLLVL.

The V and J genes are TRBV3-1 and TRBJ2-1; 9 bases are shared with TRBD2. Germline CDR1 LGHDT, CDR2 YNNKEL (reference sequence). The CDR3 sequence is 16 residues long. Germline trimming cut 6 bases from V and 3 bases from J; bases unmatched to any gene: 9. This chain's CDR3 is CASRRTAGGLYNEQFF. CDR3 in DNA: TGTGCCAGCAGGCGGACAGCGGGAGGTCTCTACAATGAGCAGTTCTTC.

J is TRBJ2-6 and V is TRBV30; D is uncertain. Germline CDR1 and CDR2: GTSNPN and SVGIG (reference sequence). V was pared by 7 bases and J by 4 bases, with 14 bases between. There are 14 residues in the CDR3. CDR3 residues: CASTYFSGANVLTF. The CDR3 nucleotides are TGTGCCTCAACGTATTTTTCCGGGGCCAACGTCCTGACTTTC.